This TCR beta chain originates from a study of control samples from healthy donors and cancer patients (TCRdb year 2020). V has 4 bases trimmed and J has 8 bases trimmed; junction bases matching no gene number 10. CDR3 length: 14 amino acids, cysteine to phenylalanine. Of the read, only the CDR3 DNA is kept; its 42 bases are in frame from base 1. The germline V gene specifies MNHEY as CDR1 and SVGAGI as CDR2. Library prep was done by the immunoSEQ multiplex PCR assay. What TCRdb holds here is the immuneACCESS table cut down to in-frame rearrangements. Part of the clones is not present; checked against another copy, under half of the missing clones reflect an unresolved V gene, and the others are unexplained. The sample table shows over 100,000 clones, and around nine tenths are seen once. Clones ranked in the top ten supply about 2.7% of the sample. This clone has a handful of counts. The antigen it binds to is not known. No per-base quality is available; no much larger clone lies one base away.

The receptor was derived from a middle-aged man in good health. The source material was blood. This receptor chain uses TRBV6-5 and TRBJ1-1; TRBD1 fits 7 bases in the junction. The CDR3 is CASSLSRTGLEAFF. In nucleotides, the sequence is TGTGCCAGCAGTTTATCTCGGACAGGTCTCGAAGCTTTCTTT.